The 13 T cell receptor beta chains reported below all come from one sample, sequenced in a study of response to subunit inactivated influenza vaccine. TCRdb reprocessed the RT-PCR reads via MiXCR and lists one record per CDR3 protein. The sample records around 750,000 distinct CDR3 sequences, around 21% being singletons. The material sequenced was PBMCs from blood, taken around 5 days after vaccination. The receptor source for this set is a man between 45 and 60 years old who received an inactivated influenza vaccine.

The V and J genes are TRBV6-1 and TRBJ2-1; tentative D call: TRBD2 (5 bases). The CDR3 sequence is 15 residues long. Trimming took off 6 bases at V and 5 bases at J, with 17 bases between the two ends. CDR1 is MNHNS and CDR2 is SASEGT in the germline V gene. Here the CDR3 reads CASSRLGELNNEQFF. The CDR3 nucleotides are TGTGCCAGCAGCCGCCTCGGGGAACTGAACAATGAGCAGTTCTTC.

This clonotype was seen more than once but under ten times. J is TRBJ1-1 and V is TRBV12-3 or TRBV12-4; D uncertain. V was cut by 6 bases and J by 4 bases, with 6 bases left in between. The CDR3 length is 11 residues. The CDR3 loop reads CASSPATEAFF. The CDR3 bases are TGTGCCAGCAGCCCGGCCACTGAAGCTTTCTTT.

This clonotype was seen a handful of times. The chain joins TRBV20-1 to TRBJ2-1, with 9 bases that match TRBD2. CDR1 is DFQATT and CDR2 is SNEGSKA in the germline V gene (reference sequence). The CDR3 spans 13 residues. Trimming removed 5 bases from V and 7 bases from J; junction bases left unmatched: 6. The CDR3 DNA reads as TGCAGTGCTCGCCTAGCGGGAAGGAATGAGCAGTTCTTC. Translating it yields CSARLAGRNEQFF.

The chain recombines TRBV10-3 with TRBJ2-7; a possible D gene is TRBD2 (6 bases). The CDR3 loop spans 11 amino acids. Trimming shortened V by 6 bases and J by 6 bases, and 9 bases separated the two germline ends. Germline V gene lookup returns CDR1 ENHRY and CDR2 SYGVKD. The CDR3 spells CAISDGSEQYF. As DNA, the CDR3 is TGTGCCATCAGCGACGGGAGCGAGCAGTACTTC.

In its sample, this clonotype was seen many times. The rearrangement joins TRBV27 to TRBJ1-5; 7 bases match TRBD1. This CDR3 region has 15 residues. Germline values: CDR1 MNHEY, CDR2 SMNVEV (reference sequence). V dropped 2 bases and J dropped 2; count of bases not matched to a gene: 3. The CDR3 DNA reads TGTGCCAGCAGTTTAAGACAGGGCGGCAATCAGCCCCAGCATTTT. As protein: CASSLRQGGNQPQHF.

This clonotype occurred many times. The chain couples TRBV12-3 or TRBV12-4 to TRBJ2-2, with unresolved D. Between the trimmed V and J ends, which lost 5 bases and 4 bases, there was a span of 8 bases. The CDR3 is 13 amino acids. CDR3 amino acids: CASSPLATGELFF. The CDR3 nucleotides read TGTGCCAGCAGTCCGTTGGCCACCGGGGAGCTGTTTTTT.

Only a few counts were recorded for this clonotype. DNA for the CDR3: TGTGCCAGCAGCTCGGTGGGATGGAACGAGCAGTACTTC. Translated, it gives CASSSVGWNEQYF. The V and J genes are TRBV7-9 and TRBJ2-7; D is uncertain. V was cut by 4 bases and J by 5 bases, with 12 bases left in between. This CDR3 has 13 amino acids. Per the germline V gene, CDR1 is SEHNR and CDR2 is FQNEAQ (reference sequence).

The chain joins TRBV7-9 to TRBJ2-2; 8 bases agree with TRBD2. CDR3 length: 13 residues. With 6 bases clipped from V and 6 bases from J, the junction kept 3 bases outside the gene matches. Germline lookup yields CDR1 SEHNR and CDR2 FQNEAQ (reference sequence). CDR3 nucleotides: TGTGCCAGCAGACTTAGCGGGGCCGGGGAGCTGTTTTTT. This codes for CASRLSGAGELFF.

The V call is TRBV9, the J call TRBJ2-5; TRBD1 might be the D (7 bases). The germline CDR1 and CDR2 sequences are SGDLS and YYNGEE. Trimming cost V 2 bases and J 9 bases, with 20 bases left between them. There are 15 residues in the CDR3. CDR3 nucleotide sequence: TGTGCCAGCAGCGTGGGCACAGGGGAGGCTGGGGCCCAGTACTTC. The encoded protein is CASSVGTGEAGAQYF. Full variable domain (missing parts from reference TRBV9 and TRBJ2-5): DSGVTQTPKHLITATGQRVTLRCSPRSGDLSVYWYQQSLDQGLQFLIQYYNGEERAKGNILERFSAQQFPDLHSELNLSSLELGDSALYFCASSVGTGEAGAQYFGPGTRLLVL.

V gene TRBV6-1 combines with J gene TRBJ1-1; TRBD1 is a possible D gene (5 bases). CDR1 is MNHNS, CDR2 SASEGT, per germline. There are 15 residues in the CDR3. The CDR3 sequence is CASNRDLSANTEAFF. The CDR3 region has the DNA TGTGCTTCTAACCGGGACCTGTCAGCGAACACTGAAGCTTTCTTT.

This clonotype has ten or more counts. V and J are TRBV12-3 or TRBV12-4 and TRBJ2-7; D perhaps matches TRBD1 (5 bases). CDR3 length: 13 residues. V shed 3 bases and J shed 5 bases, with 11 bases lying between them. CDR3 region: CASSFVLGHEQYF. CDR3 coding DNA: TGTGCCAGCAGTTTTGTTTTGGGGCACGAGCAGTACTTC.

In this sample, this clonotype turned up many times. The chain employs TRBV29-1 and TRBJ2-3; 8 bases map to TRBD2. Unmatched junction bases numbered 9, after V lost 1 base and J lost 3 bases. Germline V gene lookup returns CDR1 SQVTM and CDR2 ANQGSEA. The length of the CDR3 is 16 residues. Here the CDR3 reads CSVEGSSGRKTDTQYF. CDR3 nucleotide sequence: TGCAGCGTTGAAGGATCGAGCGGGAGAAAAACAGATACGCAGTATTTT.

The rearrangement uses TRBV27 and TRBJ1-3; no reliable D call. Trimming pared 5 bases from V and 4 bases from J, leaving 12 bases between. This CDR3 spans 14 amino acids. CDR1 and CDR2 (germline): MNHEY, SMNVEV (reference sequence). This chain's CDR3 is CASSSSGFGNTIYF. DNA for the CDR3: TGTGCCAGCAGTAGCAGTGGGTTCGGAAACACCATATATTTT.